The rows below give T cell receptor beta chains drawn from one sample of a study of shared clonotypes between healthy human individuals. Assay: immunoSEQ multiplex PCR; the TCRdb copy retains only in-frame clones and omits some. The sample yields about 470,000 clones, around 79% seen once. Specimen: PBMCs. The source of these receptors is a woman aged 40 to 55 in good health. Some clones in this sample may be carry-over from other donors' samples. Each CDR3 is given with its conserved first and last residue. A D gene is named only where the DNA matches it firmly. Not every row has a clone size; where given, it reads once, few, many or a size class.

V,D,J,size,DNA,CDR3
TRBV10-3,.,TRBJ2-7,.,TGTGCCATCAGTGAGCCTCGGCAGGGGAGCTACGAGCAGTACTTC,CAISEPRQGSYEQYF
TRBV10-3,.,TRBJ2-7,.,TGTGCCATCGGGGATCCCTACGAGCAGTACTTC,CAIGDPYEQYF
TRBV2,TRBD2,TRBJ2-3,.,TGTGCCAGCAGTGAACAAGCGGGAGTGGCAGATACGCAGTATTTT,CASSEQAGVADTQYF
TRBV4-1,TRBD2,TRBJ2-3,.,TGCGCCAGCAGCCAAGATACTAGCGGCACAGATACGCAGTATTTT,CASSQDTSGTDTQYF
TRBV4-2,TRBD2,TRBJ2-1,many,TGTGCCAGCAGCCCACAAGTAGCGGGGGCCTACAATGAGCAGTTCTTC,CASSPQVAGAYNEQFF
TRBV29-1,.,TRBJ2-1,.,TGCAGCGTTGACAAGACTCTCTTACGGGGTGAGCAGTTCTTC,CSVDKTLLRGEQFF
TRBV12-5,TRBD2,TRBJ2-1,.,TGTGCTAGTGGTTTGGCCAGCGGGGAGGGCACGTACAATGAGCAGTTCTTC,CASGLASGEGTYNEQFF
TRBV30,TRBD2,TRBJ2-7,.,TGTGCCTGGAGTGTACATCTAGCGGGAGGGGATGAGCAGTACTTC,CAWSVHLAGGDEQYF
TRBV28,TRBD1,TRBJ2-7,.,TGTGCCAGCACCCCTGACAGGGCCCACGAGCAGTACTTC,CASTPDRAHEQYF
TRBV5-4,.,TRBJ1-1,.,TGTGCCAGCAGCTGGGCCAGGGATACTGAAGCTTTCTTT,CASSWARDTEAFF
TRBV28,.,TRBJ2-7,.,TGTGCCAGCAGTTCAGGACAGCTTACTGCCTACGAGCAGTACTTC,CASSSGQLTAYEQYF
TRBV14,.,TRBJ1-5,.,TGTGCCAGCAGCTTTTCGGGGAATCAGCCCCAGCATTTT,CASSFSGNQPQHF
TRBV5-4,TRBD1,TRBJ2-3,.,TGTGCCAGCAGCTTCCAGGGGGTAGCAGATACGCAGTATTTT,CASSFQGVADTQYF
TRBV2,.,TRBJ2-3,.,TGTGCCAGCAGTAAACTAGCCAGTGGTGATACGCAGTATTTT,CASSKLASGDTQYF
TRBV2,TRBD2,TRBJ2-1,.,TGTGCCAGCAGTTATACTAGCGGGAGGAATGAGCAGTTCTTC,CASSYTSGRNEQFF
TRBV28,.,TRBJ2-2,.,TGTGCCAGCACCAACCTGAACACCGGGGAGCTGTTTTTT,CASTNLNTGELFF
TRBV4-3,.,TRBJ2-7,.,TGCGCCAGCAGCCAAGTTCTGGGGCGTAGCTCCTACGAGCAGTACTTC,CASSQVLGRSSYEQYF
TRBV7-2,.,TRBJ2-5,many,TGTGCCAGCAGCCGTAATATAGGAGAGACCCAGTACTTC,CASSRNIGETQYF
TRBV28,TRBD2,TRBJ2-7,.,TGTGCCAGCAGTTCCGACCAAACAGGGCTAGCGGGACGGAGCGAGCAGTACTTC,CASSSDQTGLAGRSEQYF
TRBV5-6,TRBD2,TRBJ2-1,.,TGTGCCAGCAGTTACCCTAGCGGCGCCTACAATGAGCAGTTCTTC,CASSYPSGAYNEQFF
TRBV5-5,TRBD1,TRBJ1-5,.,TGTGCCAGCAGCTTCGGACAGGGTAGGCTTAGTCAGCCCCAGCATTTT,CASSFGQGRLSQPQHF
TRBV5-6,.,TRBJ2-7,many,TGTGCCAGCAGCTTGTATATGGCGGGGGAGCAGTACTTC,CASSLYMAGEQYF
TRBV28,.,TRBJ2-1,.,TGTGCCAGCAGTTTATTTGTTTGGCAGCCTGGCCATGAGCAGTTCTTC,CASSLFVWQPGHEQFF
TRBV5-8,.,TRBJ2-6,.,TGTGCCAGCAGCCGGGACGGGGCCTCCTTGAGTGCTGGGGCCAACGTCCTGACTTTC,CASSRDGASLSAGANVLTF
TRBV9,.,TRBJ2-2,.,TGTGCCAGCAGCGTAGAAAGTACCGGGGAGCTGTTTTTT,CASSVESTGELFF
TRBV6-1,.,TRBJ2-1,.,TGTGCCAGCAGTGAATTAGACACTTTAGCCCTAAACTACAATGAGCAGTTCTTC,CASSELDTLALNYNEQFF
TRBV6-5,TRBD2,TRBJ2-7,.,TGTGCCAGCAGTTACTCCAGCGGGAACTACTACGAGCAGTACTTC,CASSYSSGNYYEQYF
TRBV7-9,.,TRBJ2-1,.,TGTGCCAGCAGCAGGGGGACGGAGCACAATGAGCAGTTCTTC,CASSRGTEHNEQFF
TRBV5-1,TRBD2,TRBJ2-2,.,TGCGCCAGCAGCTCGAGGCGGGAGGCCGAGAACACCGGGGAGCTGTTTTTT,CASSSRREAENTGELFF
TRBV11-2,TRBD2,TRBJ2-5,.,TGTGCCAGCAATATACAGGCAGGCGGGGGGACCCAGTACTTC,CASNIQAGGGTQYF
TRBV9,TRBD2,TRBJ2-1,once,TGTGCCAGCAGCGAGGGACTAGCGGTATACAATGAGCAGTTCTTC,CASSEGLAVYNEQFF
TRBV6-6,TRBD2,TRBJ2-5,.,TGTGCCAGCAGTGGACTAGCGGGAGTTGGAGAGACCCAGTACTTC,CASSGLAGVGETQYF
TRBV19,.,TRBJ1-2,.,TGTGCCAGTAGTCGGGGGACCAGGACCTCAGGGTATGGCTACACCTTC,CASSRGTRTSGYGYTF
TRBV28,TRBD1,TRBJ2-1,many,TGTGCCAGCACCAGGGGGACAGGCAATATAAATGAGCAGTTCTTC,CASTRGTGNINEQFF
TRBV19,TRBD1,TRBJ2-3,once,TGTGCCAGTAGCGAGACAGGGGGAGGGATATTTGCGCAGTATTTT,CASSETGGGIFAQYF
TRBV27,TRBD1,TRBJ1-4,.,TGTGCCAGCAGTACGCGGGACAGGGGGCTTGGTGAAAAACTGTTTTTT,CASSTRDRGLGEKLFF
TRBV9,.,TRBJ2-3,.,TGTGCCAGCAGCTTGGAGCCGACAGATACGCAGTATTTT,CASSLEPTDTQYF
TRBV6-6,.,TRBJ2-7,.,TGTGCCAGCAGTTACCCCGACAGATTAAACTACGAGCAGTACTTC,CASSYPDRLNYEQYF
TRBV5-5,TRBD1,TRBJ1-2,.,TGTGCCAGCAGCTCCACAGGAAGAAGCACAGGGGCCGCGAAGGAGGGCTACACCTTC,CASSSTGRSTGAAKEGYTF
TRBV28,.,TRBJ1-1,.,TGTGCCAGCACGCAGGAAAAGGCCCCGAACACTGAAGCTTTCTTT,CASTQEKAPNTEAFF
TRBV13,.,TRBJ2-1,.,TGTGCCAGCAGCCCCGAGGGCGTGACAGAATCCTACAATGAGCAGTTCTTC,CASSPEGVTESYNEQFF
TRBV11-2,TRBD2,TRBJ2-1,.,TGTGCCAGCAGCTCGCTCGGGACTAGCTTTAACAATGAGCAGTTCTTC,CASSSLGTSFNNEQFF
TRBV5-6,TRBD1,TRBJ1-6,.,TGTGCCAGCAGCTTGCCGGTTGGACAGGGGAATTCACCCCTCCACTTT,CASSLPVGQGNSPLHF
TRBV5-1,.,TRBJ2-2,.,TGCGCCAGCAGCTTACCGGGACAGAACACCGGGGAGCTGTTTTTT,CASSLPGQNTGELFF
TRBV6-6,TRBD1,TRBJ2-5,few,TGTGCCAGCAGAAATCGACAGGGGGCAGGCCAAGAGACCCAGTACTTC,CASRNRQGAGQETQYF
TRBV2,.,TRBJ2-7,.,TGTGCCAGCCAAGTCTTCCGCTCCTACGAGCAGTACTTC,CASQVFRSYEQYF
TRBV7-8,TRBD2,TRBJ2-3,few,TGTGCCAGCAGCTTCGTGGACTTAGGACTAGAGACAGATACGCAGTATTTT,CASSFVDLGLETDTQYF
TRBV11-2,.,TRBJ1-5,.,TGTGCCAGCAGCTTAGATAGAAATCAGCCCCAGCATTTT,CASSLDRNQPQHF
TRBV7-9,.,TRBJ2-3,.,TGTGCCAGCGCCGGCGGAGCTAGCACAGATACGCAGTATTTT,CASAGGASTDTQYF
TRBV27,.,TRBJ2-3,.,TGTGCCAGCAAGTCTCTCGGCCTAGATACGCAGTATTTT,CASKSLGLDTQYF
TRBV7-7,.,TRBJ2-5,.,TGTGCTAGCAGCACGGGACAACGGGAGACCCAGTACTTC,CASSTGQRETQYF
TRBV11-2,.,TRBJ2-1,.,TGTGCCAGCAGCTCCAACCTTTTGACCTACAGGGAGCAGTTCTTC,CASSSNLLTYREQFF
TRBV28,TRBD2,TRBJ2-5,.,TGTGCCAGCAGCCGAAGCCTTGGAATAGCGGGAGGCGGGGAGACCCAGTACTTC,CASSRSLGIAGGGETQYF
TRBV11-2,.,TRBJ2-1,.,TGTGCCAGCAGCTACCTCTGGGGGGACGAGCAGTTCTTC,CASSYLWGDEQFF
TRBV5-4,TRBD2,TRBJ2-5,.,TGTGCCAGCAGCTCGGGGGGGCCGGAGACCCAGTACTTC,CASSSGGPETQYF